A single sample is the source of the 29 T cell receptor beta chains below, sequenced in a study of blood T cell repertoires in COVID-19 (dated by TCRdb to about 2020). The library was prepared using the immunoSEQ multiplex PCR assay. TCRdb carries this immuneACCESS record with in-frame sequences only. Its versions omit some clonotypes, under half of them owing to an unresolved V gene in the studies checked, with the rest unexplained. The sample table holds about 110,000 clones, of which approximately 80% were seen once. 0.83% of the sample rests with the top ten. Sequenced input: peripheral blood. These receptor sequences come from a woman aged 70-85 years with acute or convalescent COVID-19.

The chain uses TRBV3-1 (or the pseudogene TRBV3-2) and TRBJ2-1; TRBD1 agrees at 7 bases. The CDR3 spans 15 residues. CDR1 and CDR2 (germline): LGHDT, YNNKEL (reference sequence). With 0 bases clipped from V and 15 bases from J, the junction kept 14 bases outside the gene matches. The CDR3 DNA reads as TGTGCCAGCAGCCAAGATGGGGGACAGACGGCCGGTCGGTTCTTC. Translation: CASSQDGGQTAGRFF.

The chain joins TRBV6-5 to TRBJ2-1; no clear D gene. V lost 5 bases, J lost 7 bases, and 15 bases lay in between. This CDR3 has 14 amino acids. Per germline, CDR1 MNHEY and CDR2 SVGAGI. In DNA form, the CDR3 reads TGTGCCAGCAGTCCGTCCTCGAGGTCGAATGAGCAGTTCTTC. This codes for CASSPSSRSNEQFF.

The chain carries TRBV19 and TRBJ1-1; D remains ambiguous. Germline-derived CDR1 and CDR2 are LNHDA and SQIVND (reference sequence). With 8 bases removed from V and 1 base from J, the gap between germline ends came to 11 bases. The CDR3 totals 13 residues. The CDR3 reads CASLEATNTEAFF. In DNA, the CDR3 is TGTGCCAGTCTCGAGGCAACGAACACTGAAGCTTTCTTT.

This sequence joins TRBV18 and TRBJ2-1; possibly TRBD2 for D (6 bases). V shed 6 bases and J shed 1 base, with 16 bases lying between them. Germline assignment: CDR1 KGHSH and CDR2 LQKENI. This CDR3 region has 16 residues. The CDR3 sequence: CASSRGTEESYNEQFF. CDR3 nucleotide sequence: TGTGCCAGCTCCCGGGGGACCGAAGAATCCTACAATGAGCAGTTCTTC. Filled out from reference TRBV18 and TRBJ2-1, the complete variable domain reads NAGVMQNPRHLVRRRGQEARLRCSPMKGHSHVYWYRQLPEEGLKFMVYLQKENIIDESGMPKERFSAEFPKEGPSILRIQQVVRGDSAAYFCASSRGTEESYNEQFFGPGTRLTVL.

CDR3 loop: CASSDSDRGYENTEAFF. The CDR3 DNA sequence: TGTGCCAGCAGCGACTCGGACAGGGGGTACGAGAACACTGAAGCTTTCTTT. J is TRBJ1-1 and V is TRBV3-1 (or the pseudogene TRBV3-2); 10 nucleotides line up with TRBD1. The CDR3 covers 17 residues. Germline values: CDR1 LGHDT, CDR2 YNNKEL (reference sequence). The trim removed 5 bases at V and 1 base at J, leaving 10 bases unmatched.

The rearrangement uses TRBV15 and TRBJ1-1, with D uncertain. The V end lost 1 base, the J end lost 0 bases, and 12 bases lay between the germline ends. This CDR3 contains 16 residues. Per the germline V gene, CDR1 is LNHNV and CDR2 is YYDKDF (reference sequence). The CDR3, as DNA: TGTGCCACCAGCAGAGGGGAGGGCCCCATGAACACTGAAGCTTTCTTT. It codes for CATSRGEGPMNTEAFF. Variable domain in full (rest from reference TRBV15 and TRBJ1-1): DAMVIQNPRYQVTQFGKPVTLSCSQTLNHNVMYWYQQKSSQAPKLLFHYYDKDFNNEADTPDNFQSRRPNTSFCFLDIRSPGLGDTAMYLCATSRGEGPMNTEAFFGQGTRLTVV.

The genes are TRBV19 and TRBJ1-3; D may be TRBD1 (6 bases). This CDR3 has 15 residues. Trimming left V 5 bases short and J 0 bases short, with 11 bases between. Germline CDR1 LNHDA, CDR2 SQIVND (reference sequence). Written as DNA, the CDR3 is TGTGCCAGTAGTGGGGACATCGGCTCTGGAAACACCATATATTTT. Protein: CASSGDIGSGNTIYF. Supplemented by reference TRBV19 and TRBJ1-3, the full variable domain reads DGGITQSPKYLFRKEGQNVTLSCEQNLNHDAMYWYRQDPGQGLRLIYYSQIVNDFQKGDIAEGYSVSREKKESFPLTVTSAQKNPTAFYLCASSGDIGSGNTIYFGEGSWLTVV.

CDR3 nucleotides: TGTGCCAGCAGTAAGCTAGCGGGAGAGAATGAGCAGTTCTTC. Amino acids: CASSKLAGENEQFF. The rearrangement links TRBV25-1 to TRBJ2-1; 10 nucleotides agree with TRBD2. Germline CDR1 reads MGHDK; CDR2 reads SYGVNS. The junction had 5 bases not matched to a gene; V was cut back by 5 bases and J by 7 bases. The CDR3 runs to 14 residues.

The chain uses TRBV28 and TRBJ1-1, with TRBD1 identical over 7 bases. There are 16 residues in the CDR3. With 6 bases clipped from V and 1 base from J, the junction kept 11 bases outside the gene matches. CDR1 is MDHEN and CDR2 is SYDVKM in the germline V gene. The CDR3 DNA sequence: TGTGCCAGCAGCTTGGCAGGGGGTCTCAGGAACACTGAAGCTTTCTTT. It encodes CASSLAGGLRNTEAFF.

The gene calls are TRBV11-2 and TRBJ2-7; tentative D call: TRBD1 (7 bases). The V gene lost 8 bases and the J gene lost 7 bases, with 12 bases spanning the gap. The V gene's germline CDR1 is SGHAT and CDR2 FQNNGV. The CDR3 is 11 amino acids. CDR3 sequence reads: CASDQGGEQYF. CDR3 DNA: TGTGCCAGCGATCAGGGGGGAGAGCAGTACTTC.

This clone was detected only a few times. V usage is TRBV10-3 and J usage is TRBJ2-1, with unresolved D. The CDR3 covers 14 residues. Germline V gene lookup returns CDR1 ENHRY and CDR2 SYGVKD. The V end lost 0 bases, the J end lost 4 bases, and 7 bases lay between the germline ends. For the CDR3, the DNA is TGTGCCATCAGTGAGTCTCCCTTGTACAATGAGCAGTTCTTC. Amino acids: CAISESPLYNEQFF.

This chain joins TRBV5-1 and TRBJ1-2; TRBD1 agrees at 9 bases. The CDR3 totals 16 residues. Losses at the gene ends were 0 bases for V and 3 bases for J; bases not matched to a gene: 6. The germline gives CDR1 SGHRS, CDR2 YFSETQ. CDR3 sequence: CASSLAVRTGDYGYTF. CDR3 bases: TGCGCCAGCAGCTTGGCCGTTCGGACAGGGGACTATGGCTACACCTTC.

In DNA form, the CDR3 reads TGTGCCAGCAGTTACTTTGACGCTAGAAGGGGGCACAATGAGCAGTTCTTC. Translating gives CASSYFDARRGHNEQFF. The V call is TRBV6-2 or TRBV6-3, the J call TRBJ2-1; TRBD1 matches at 7 bases. The trim removed 1 base at V and 5 bases at J, leaving 11 bases unmatched. Germline V gene sequence: CDR1 MNHEY, CDR2 SVGEGT. This CDR3 contains 17 residues.

The chain carries TRBV19 and TRBJ2-2; no definite D call. From germline, CDR1 is LNHDA and CDR2 SQIVND (reference sequence). The CDR3 is made up of 14 amino acids. Trimming removed 3 bases from V and 3 bases from J, with 8 bases in between. CDR3 amino acids: CASSISVDTGELFF. The CDR3 DNA follows: TGTGCCAGTAGTATTTCGGTGGACACCGGGGAGCTGTTTTTT.

This chain uses TRBV9 with TRBJ1-1; 7 bases map to TRBD1. V trimming: 0 bases; J trimming: 4 bases; junction bases outside the gene matches: 6. This CDR3 spans 15 amino acids. The germline V gene has CDR1 SGDLS and CDR2 YYNGEE. The CDR3 nucleotides read TGTGCCAGCAGCGTAGAAGGGGGCGCATCCACTGAAGCTTTCTTT. Translated, it gives CASSVEGGASTEAFF.

This chain joins TRBV29-1 and TRBJ1-2, with 7 bases fitting TRBD1. Germline CDR1 SQVTM, CDR2 ANQGSEA. V was clipped by 2 bases and J by 4 bases; unmatched bases: 1. This CDR3 contains 12 residues. The CDR3 spells CSVERGLYGYTF. The CDR3 nucleotides read TGCAGCGTTGAAAGGGGGCTCTATGGCTACACCTTC.

The gene calls are TRBV10-3 and TRBJ2-3; D unresolved. CDR1 ENHRY and CDR2 SYGVKD come from the germline V gene. This CDR3 spans 14 amino acids. The V and J ends lost 5 bases and 3 bases respectively, with 12 bases between them. The CDR3 DNA is TGTGCCATCAGTTACCGGGTAGCTACAGATACGCAGTATTTT. Protein: CAISYRVATDTQYF.

The chain joins TRBV28 to TRBJ2-1; 14 positions match TRBD2. Germline V gene sequence: CDR1 MDHEN, CDR2 SYDVKM. This CDR3 is 18 amino acids long. J was trimmed by 5 bases and V by 6 bases; bases with no gene match: 12. The CDR3 DNA follows: TGTGCCAGCAGCCCCTGGACTAGCGGGAGGAGAATGCACAATGAGCAGTTCTTC. This codes for CASSPWTSGRRMHNEQFF.

CDR3 amino acids: CASTLDRGGLDEQFF. CDR3 nucleotide sequence: TGTGCCAGCACTTTGGACAGGGGGGGCCTCGATGAGCAGTTCTTC. The chain joins TRBV6-5 to TRBJ2-1; 10 bases align to TRBD1. CDR3 size: 15 residues. V gave up 7 bases and J gave up 8 bases; unmatched junction bases: 11. The V gene's germline CDR1 is MNHEY and CDR2 SVGAGI.

V usage is TRBV5-1 and J usage is TRBJ1-2; no clear D gene. The germline gives CDR1 SGHRS, CDR2 YFSETQ. The CDR3 spans 14 residues. V was trimmed by 1 base and J by 3 bases, leaving 10 bases between them. Here the CDR3 reads CASSLWREDYGYTF. Here the CDR3 DNA reads TGCGCCAGCAGCTTGTGGAGGGAGGACTATGGCTACACCTTC.

V is TRBV5-4 and J is TRBJ2-3; D may be TRBD1 (5 bases). The CDR3 covers 15 residues. From germline, CDR1 is SGHNT and CDR2 YYREEE (reference sequence). V lost 0 bases to trimming and J lost 1 base, with 9 bases between them. The CDR3 coding sequence is TGTGCCAGCAGCTTGGACAGGAGTCGCACAGATACGCAGTATTTT. Translation: CASSLDRSRTDTQYF. Variable domain in full (rest from reference TRBV5-4 and TRBJ2-3): ETGVTQSPTHLIKTRGQQVTLRCSSQSGHNTVSWYQQALGQGPQFIFQYYREEENGRGNFPPRFSGLQFPNYSSELNVNALELDDSALYLCASSLDRSRTDTQYFGPGTRLTVL.

The chain employs TRBV5-4 and TRBJ1-1; perhaps TRBD1 as D (6 bases). This CDR3 has 14 amino acids. Trimming stripped 4 bases from V and 1 base from J, with 11 bases between. Germline V gene data show CDR1 as SGHNT and CDR2 as YYREEE (reference sequence). This CDR3 is CASSAGQPNTEAFF. CDR3 in DNA: TGTGCCAGCAGCGCCGGACAGCCGAACACTGAAGCTTTCTTT.

The chain is built from TRBV10-2 and TRBJ1-5, with TRBD1 matching 7 bases. Trimming removed 6 bases from V and 1 base from J; junction bases left unmatched: 6. The germline CDR1 and CDR2 sequences are WSHSY and SAAADI. The CDR3 is 15 amino acids. For the CDR3, the DNA is TGCGCCAGCAGGGCGTGGGGACAGAGCAATCAGCCCCAGCATTTT. It is translated as CASRAWGQSNQPQHF.

J is TRBJ2-1 and V is TRBV7-2; TRBD2 agrees at 7 bases. The ends lost 1 base at V and 4 bases at J; junction bases unmatched: 7. The CDR3 spans 16 residues. Germline V CDR1 and CDR2: SGHTA, FQGNSA. The CDR3 DNA reads as TGTGCCAGCAGCTTAGACGCAGCGGGATGGTACAATGAGCAGTTCTTC. Its protein is CASSLDAAGWYNEQFF.

The rearrangement uses TRBV19 and TRBJ1-2; 8 nucleotides agree with TRBD1. This CDR3 is built from 15 residues. From germline, CDR1 is LNHDA and CDR2 SQIVND (reference sequence). J lost 0 bases, V lost 6 bases, and 6 bases had no gene match. The CDR3: CASSPGQGANYGYTF. Here the CDR3 DNA reads TGTGCCAGTAGCCCCGGACAGGGCGCTAACTATGGCTACACCTTC.

This clone was seen more than once but under ten times. The chain joins TRBV6-6 to TRBJ1-2; unclear D gene. Germline V lookup: CDR1 MNHNY, CDR2 SVGAGI (reference sequence). CDR3 length: 13 residues. V was pared by 5 bases and J by 8 bases, with 15 bases between. The CDR3 is CASSEGPPPGYTF. The CDR3 DNA reads TGTGCCAGCAGTGAGGGCCCTCCTCCCGGCTACACCTTC.

This clone was detected only once. The chain uses TRBV25-1 and TRBJ2-1; 13 bases are shared with TRBD2. Germline V gene data show CDR1 as MGHDK and CDR2 as SYGVNS. Losses at the gene ends were 5 bases for V and 8 bases for J; bases not matched to a gene: 3. The CDR3 runs 14 residues. The CDR3 here is CASSTSGRADEQFF. The CDR3 DNA reads TGTGCCAGCAGTACTAGCGGGAGGGCCGATGAGCAGTTCTTC.

V is TRBV6-5 and J is TRBJ2-3; 7 bases are a match to TRBD2. The CDR3 extends over 15 amino acids. Per germline, CDR1 MNHEY and CDR2 SVGAGI. With 4 bases clipped from V and 2 bases from J, the junction kept 6 bases outside the gene matches. This CDR3 is CASSSRAGNTDTQYF. Written as DNA, the CDR3 is TGTGCCAGCAGTTCCCGAGCGGGAAACACAGATACGCAGTATTTT.

This clone is a singleton in its sample. The genes are TRBV2 and TRBJ1-5; tentatively, D is TRBD1 (6 bases). The CDR3 spans 14 residues. V dropped 6 bases and J dropped 4 bases, with 13 bases sitting between them. Germline V lookup: CDR1 SNHLY, CDR2 FYNNEI. The CDR3 here is CASRARQVNQPQHF. The CDR3 bases are TGTGCCAGCAGGGCCCGACAGGTAAATCAGCCCCAGCATTTT.